What follows are 28 T cell receptor beta chains derived from one specimen sequenced in a study of cytomegalovirus exposure and HLA in healthy donors. The PCR employed 60 Vbeta primers together with 13 Jbeta primers. The table came from immunoSEQ multiplex PCR; TCRdb's copy has only in-frame clones and leaves some out. This table holds over 95,000 clones, around 66% found once. Sample: PBMCs. These receptors were obtained from a man aged 18 to 30 in good health and CMV-seropositive.

J is TRBJ2-1 and V is TRBV7-6, with D possibly TRBD2 on 5 matching bases. The germline V and J ends were trimmed by 1 base and 9 bases, with 13 bases remaining between them. The CDR3 loop spans 14 amino acids. Germline V gene lookup returns CDR1 SGHVS and CDR2 FNYEAQ. The DNA for the CDR3 is TGTGCCAGCAGCTTAGGGAGTAGCGTGAGTGAGCAGTTCTTC. Translation: CASSLGSSVSEQFF. Full variable domain (outside the CDR3, taken from reference TRBV7-6 and TRBJ2-1): GAGVSQSPRYKVTKRGQDVALRCDPISGHVSLYWYRQALGQGPEFLTYFNYEAQQDKSGLPNDRFSAERPEGSISTLTIQRTEQRDSAMYRCASSLGSSVSEQFFGPGTRLTVL.

The chain is built from TRBV7-3 and TRBJ1-1; D gene uncertain. The ends were cut back, 5 bases at V and 10 bases at J, with 20 bases in the middle. The CDR3 is made up of 14 amino acids. CDR1 and CDR2 from the germline V gene are SGHTA and FQGTGA. CDR3 amino acids: CASSPGRDDPGAFF. CDR3 DNA: TGTGCCAGCAGCCCTGGGAGGGATGATCCTGGAGCTTTCTTT.

There are a few counts of this clone. It differs at one base from a far larger clone, so likely a read error. Other DNA sequences in the sample encode the same CDR3. The chain links TRBV11-2 to TRBJ1-4; no firm D call. Per germline, CDR1 SGHAT and CDR2 FQNNGV. Trimming took 5 bases from V and 17 from J, leaving 18 bases between them. This CDR3 is built from 12 residues. The CDR3 sequence: CASSTSPSEVFF. The CDR3 nucleotides are TGTGCCAGCAGCACCAGTCCCAGTGAGGTCTTTTTT.

Only a few counts were recorded for this clone. This sequence joins TRBV29-1 and TRBJ2-3; D might be TRBD1 (5 bases). Germline V lookup: CDR1 SQVTM, CDR2 ANQGSEA. The CDR3 is 14 amino acids. The V end lost 1 base, the J end lost 1 base, and 9 bases lay between the germline ends. CDR3 sequence reads: CSVEGGRGTDTQYF. In nucleotides, the CDR3 is TGCAGCGTTGAAGGGGGCAGGGGCACAGATACGCAGTATTTT.

The chain uses TRBV7-9 and TRBJ2-1; 13 bases agree with TRBD2. CDR3 length: 17 amino acids. V was pared by 5 bases and J by 4 bases, with 8 bases of the junction left unmatched. Germline CDR1 reads SEHNR; CDR2 reads FQNEAQ (reference sequence). In DNA form, the CDR3 reads TGTGCCAGCAGCGAACGACTAGCGGGGGGCTGGTACAATGAGCAGTTCTTC. Amino acid sequence: CASSERLAGGWYNEQFF.

The V call is TRBV5-4, the J call TRBJ2-5, with 15 bases lining up with TRBD2. This CDR3 has 15 residues. The V gene end was trimmed by 5 bases and the J gene end by 4 bases; junction bases not matched to a gene: 3. CDR1 and CDR2 (germline): SGHNT, YYREEE (reference sequence). Written as DNA, the CDR3 is TGTGCCAGCAGACGGACTAGCGGGGGGGTAGAGACCCAGTACTTC. Translation gives CASRRTSGGVETQYF.

This clone is a singleton in its sample. V and J are TRBV6-5 and TRBJ2-7, with a tentative D call TRBD2 (7 bases). This CDR3 has 15 residues. CDR1 MNHEY and CDR2 SVGAGI come from the germline V gene. Trimming cost V 0 bases and J 4 bases, with 13 bases left between them. In DNA form, the CDR3 reads TGTGCCAGCAGTTACTCGGGGGGGGCTGGGTACGAGCAGTACGTC. It translates to CASSYSGGAGYEQYV.

This clone occurred once. An end of the junction does not agree with germline; a read error may underlie this. The chain employs TRBV28 and TRBJ2-1, with 7 bases lining up with TRBD1. The CDR3 is made up of 16 amino acids. The germline CDR1 and CDR2 sequences are MDHEN and SYDVKM. The CDR3 protein is CASSPNTGTARNEWVF. In nucleotides, the CDR3 is TGTGCCAGCAGCCCCAACACTGGGACAGCTCGAAATGAATGGGTCTTC.

The CDR3 here is CASSTRAYEQYV. CDR3 DNA sequence: TGTGCCAGCAGTACGAGGGCCTACGAGCAGTACGTC. The chain recombines TRBV6-4 with TRBJ2-7; D possibly corresponds to TRBD2 (5 bases). Germline CDR1 is MRHNA and CDR2 is SNTAGT. This CDR3 spans 12 amino acids. V was shortened by 5 bases and J by 2 bases, with 7 bases between the two germline ends.

The V and J genes are TRBV28 and TRBJ2-1, with a possible D match to TRBD2 (7 bases). The CDR3 length is 14 residues. With 3 bases removed from V and 9 bases from J, the gap between germline ends came to 15 bases. Germline V gene lookup returns CDR1 MDHEN and CDR2 SYDVKM. The DNA of the CDR3 is TGTGCCAGCAGTTTTAGGGGGGGAGGGGTTGAGCAGTTCTTC. It yields the protein CASSFRGGGVEQFF.

J is TRBJ1-1 and V is TRBV30, with TRBD1 as a possible D gene (6 bases). V lost 3 bases to trimming and J lost 10 bases, with 18 bases between them. Germline V gene sequence: CDR1 GTSNPN, CDR2 SVGIG (reference sequence). The CDR3 loop spans 13 amino acids. CDR3 residues: CAWRSQGKRGAFF. CDR3 nucleotides: TGTGCCTGGAGGTCACAGGGTAAGAGAGGAGCTTTCTTT.

The V call is TRBV6-6, the J call TRBJ1-4; D uncertain. V lost 2 bases to trimming and J lost 4 bases, with 5 bases between them. This CDR3 is 13 amino acids long. Germline V CDR1 and CDR2: MNHNY, SVGAGI (reference sequence). CDR3 DNA: TGTGCCAGCAGTTACGGCGGTAATGAAAAACTGTTTTTT. It encodes CASSYGGNEKLFF.

The V and J genes are TRBV10-3 and TRBJ2-7; the match to TRBD2 covers 12 bases. Looked up from germline, CDR1 is ENHRY and CDR2 is SYGVKD. Germline trimming cut 2 bases from V and 7 bases from J; bases unmatched to any gene: 9. The CDR3 extends over 16 amino acids. DNA for the CDR3: TGTGCCATCAGTGAGAAAACTAGCGGGGGGAGGGAAGAGCAGTACTTC. Amino acid sequence: CAISEKTSGGREEQYF.

V usage is TRBV2 and J usage is TRBJ2-7, with D possibly being TRBD2 (5 bases). CDR3 length equals 15 residues. Trimming stripped 3 bases from V and 4 bases from J, with 16 bases between. Germline V CDR1 and CDR2: SNHLY, FYNNEI. CDR3 protein: CASSDEGKDTYEQYV. The DNA of the CDR3 is TGTGCCAGCAGTGATGAGGGAAAGGATACATACGAGCAGTACGTC.

This clone was seen more than once but under ten times. The rearrangement uses TRBV5-5 and TRBJ1-6, with 7 nucleotides matching TRBD1. V gave up 0 bases and J gave up 9 bases; unmatched junction bases: 3. The germline gives CDR1 SGHKS, CDR2 YYEKEE (reference sequence). The CDR3 sequence is 14 residues long. The CDR3 DNA sequence: TGTGCCAGCAGCTTGGAAGGGACAGTTTCACCCCTCCACTTT. It yields the protein CASSLEGTVSPLHF.

The chain has TRBV4-2 and TRBJ1-2; D gene uncertain. CDR3 length: 14 residues. V was clipped by 0 bases and J by 8 bases, with 13 bases between them. Germline CDR1 reads LGHNA; CDR2 reads YNFKEQ. In DNA form, the CDR3 reads TGTGCCAGCAGCCAAGATGTCAGGCTTGGCGGCTACACCTTC. The encoded protein is CASSQDVRLGGYTF.

The chain employs TRBV6-5 and TRBJ1-5, with 7 bases that match TRBD1. CDR1 and CDR2 from the germline V gene are MNHEY and SVGAGI. There are 14 residues in the CDR3. The V gene end was trimmed by 6 bases and the J gene end by 5 bases; junction bases not matched to a gene: 7. The CDR3 sequence: CASSPRQGHQPQHF. CDR3 in DNA: TGTGCCAGCAGCCCACGACAGGGTCATCAGCCCCAGCATTTT.

This clone showed up just a few times. This chain links TRBV5-1 with TRBJ2-1; 9 bases match TRBD2. The CDR3 sequence is 14 residues long. V shed 3 bases, J shed 10 bases, and the junction held 8 bases outside the gene matches. The germline gives CDR1 SGHRS, CDR2 YFSETQ. DNA for the CDR3: TGCGCCAGCAGCTGGTCTAGCGGGGACACCGAGCAGTTCTTC. Encoded protein: CASSWSSGDTEQFF.

V and J are TRBV5-4 and TRBJ2-5; 10 nucleotides align to TRBD2. The CDR3 has 17 residues. Per germline, CDR1 SGHNT and CDR2 YYREEE (reference sequence). The J segment lost 3 bases and the V segment lost 7 bases, leaving 15 bases of the junction unmatched. CDR3: CASSPSGGSGRKETQYF. The CDR3 DNA follows: TGTGCCAGCTCCCCTAGCGGGGGAAGTGGGAGAAAAGAGACCCAGTACTTC.

The chain has TRBV6-4 and TRBJ2-3, with 9 bases that match TRBD2. This CDR3 is built from 15 residues. J lost 4 bases, V lost 2 bases, and 4 bases had no gene match. From germline, CDR1 is MRHNA and CDR2 SNTAGT. The CDR3: CASSDGAGGPDTQYF. CDR3 coding DNA: TGTGCCAGCAGTGACGGGGCGGGGGGGCCAGATACGCAGTATTTT.

V gene TRBV6-5 combines with J gene TRBJ2-1; TRBD1 might be the D (6 bases). Trimming shortened V by 10 bases and J by 0 bases, and 16 bases separated the two germline ends. The germline CDR1 and CDR2 sequences are MNHEY and SVGAGI. This CDR3 has 15 amino acids. CDR3 loop: CAIRPGADSYNEQFF. The CDR3 DNA sequence: TGTGCCATCCGACCAGGGGCCGACTCCTACAATGAGCAGTTCTTC.

The rearrangement uses TRBV14 and TRBJ2-4, with 16 bases lining up with TRBD2. This CDR3 contains 18 residues. Per the germline V gene, CDR1 is SGHDN and CDR2 is FVKESK. J was trimmed by 8 bases and V by 3 bases; bases with no gene match: 10. CDR3 in amino acids: CASSHPGLAGGPADIQYF. The CDR3 nucleotides are TGTGCCAGCAGCCACCCGGGACTAGCGGGGGGGCCGGCAGACATTCAGTACTTC.

The chain joins TRBV27 to TRBJ1-4; tentatively, D is TRBD1 (5 bases). The CDR3 spans 13 residues. V lost 0 bases and J 16 bases, leaving 15 bases between the germline ends. The germline gives CDR1 MNHEY, CDR2 SMNVEV (reference sequence). The CDR3 nucleotides are TGTGCCAGCAGTTTATCATATGCAGGGCTGAAGTTTTTT. It yields the protein CASSLSYAGLKFF.

The V and J genes are TRBV9 and TRBJ2-7; 8 bases match TRBD1. Per the germline V gene, CDR1 is SGDLS and CDR2 is YYNGEE. With 1 base clipped from V and 0 bases from J, the junction kept 3 bases outside the gene matches. The CDR3 has 15 amino acids. DNA for the CDR3: TGTGCCAGCAGCGTAAATGACAGGGGCTCCTACGAGCAGTACTTC. Protein sequence: CASSVNDRGSYEQYF. The full variable domain, its missing parts supplied by reference TRBV9 and TRBJ2-7, is DSGVTQTPKHLITATGQRVTLRCSPRSGDLSVYWYQQSLDQGLQFLIQYYNGEERAKGNILERFSAQQFPDLHSELNLSSLELGDSALYFCASSVNDRGSYEQYFGPGTRLTVT.

V is TRBV29-1 and J is TRBJ2-1; a possible D gene is TRBD2 (6 bases). With 7 bases removed from V and 5 bases from J, the gap between germline ends came to 15 bases. The CDR3 sequence is 13 residues long. Germline CDR1 and CDR2: SQVTM and ANQGSEA. The CDR3 region has the DNA TGCAGCGCGTTTTGGCGGGGTAACAATGAGCAGTTCTTC. Amino acid sequence: CSAFWRGNNEQFF.

The V and J genes are TRBV4-1 and TRBJ1-2; D gene ambiguous. Trimming took off 0 bases at V and 0 bases at J, with 11 bases between the two ends. Germline V gives CDR1 MGHRA, CDR2 YSYEKL. The CDR3 runs 16 residues. In nucleotides, the CDR3 is TGCGCCAGCAGCCAAGAGGTAGATCTCTCTAACTATGGCTACACCTTC. Its translation: CASSQEVDLSNYGYTF.

The V and J genes are TRBV2 and TRBJ1-1; tentatively, D is TRBD1 (5 bases). CDR3 size: 15 residues. The V end was cut by 6 bases, the J end by 6 bases, with 20 bases between. CDR1 and CDR2 (germline): SNHLY, FYNNEI. In DNA form, the CDR3 reads TGTGCCAGCAGCCCCTGGGGGGGAGGGGTCGCTGAAGCTTTCTTT. Residues: CASSPWGGGVAEAFF.

The chain combines TRBV29-1 with TRBJ2-7; possibly TRBD2 for D (5 bases). Germline CDR1 is SQVTM and CDR2 is ANQGSEA. This CDR3 region has 14 residues. Deletions cut 2 bases from V and 5 bases from J, with 16 bases between. This chain's CDR3 is CSVEYGFVGNEQYF. The CDR3 coding sequence is TGCAGCGTTGAATATGGGTTTGTCGGGAACGAGCAGTACTTC.